The 21 T cell receptor beta chains listed next were all sequenced from one sample in a study of OX40 agonist ivuxolimab in advanced cancers. Assay: immunoSEQ multiplex PCR; the TCRdb copy retains only in-frame clones and omits some. The sample lists 66,000 or so clones, 92% occurring once. This specimen was CD4+ or CD8+ T cells sorted from blood, taken in a trial of the OX40 agonist ivuxolimab. The receptor set was obtained from an adult with an advanced solid tumor such as melanoma, head and neck, liver or kidney cancer.

CDR3 loop: CASSGTSGSYNEQFF. The DNA of the CDR3 is TGTGCCAGCAGTGGGACTAGCGGCTCCTACAATGAGCAGTTCTTC. The chain employs TRBV6-1 and TRBJ2-1, with 10 bases that match TRBD2. The CDR3 is made up of 15 amino acids. Germline V gene lookup returns CDR1 MNHNS and CDR2 SASEGT. With V trimmed by 4 bases and J by 0 bases, 0 bases remained unmatched.

This chain links TRBV13 with TRBJ2-3; D gene ambiguous. From germline, CDR1 is PRHDT and CDR2 FYEKMQ (reference sequence). The ends were cut back, 0 bases at V and 4 bases at J, with 5 bases in the middle. CDR3 size: 13 residues. The CDR3 region is CASSLGYPDTQYF. In DNA, the CDR3 is TGTGCCAGCAGCTTAGGTTATCCAGATACGCAGTATTTT.

The chain combines TRBV7-2 with TRBJ2-2; no clear D gene. V was cut by 2 bases and J by 5 bases, with 6 bases left in between. CDR1 is SGHTA, CDR2 FQGNSA, per germline. This CDR3 has 13 residues. CDR3 amino acids: CASSLRITGELFF. The CDR3 nucleotides read TGTGCCAGCAGCTTAAGAATAACCGGGGAGCTGTTTTTT.

This clone was counted only a few times. The rearrangement uses TRBV2 and TRBJ1-5, with D hard to call. CDR3 size: 13 residues. Germline CDR1 reads SNHLY; CDR2 reads FYNNEI. V dropped 4 bases and J dropped 5 bases, with 9 bases sitting between them. The CDR3 region is CASSVGSYQPQHF. Here the CDR3 DNA reads TGTGCCAGCAGTGTAGGGTCCTATCAGCCCCAGCATTTT.

The sample holds one count of this clone. This chain connects TRBV6-5 to TRBJ1-5; D unresolved. The CDR3 consists of 14 residues. V was shortened by 5 bases and J by 9 bases, with 17 bases between the two germline ends. Germline V gene lookup returns CDR1 MNHEY and CDR2 SVGAGI. The chain's CDR3 is CASSPSVTLMPQHF. CDR3 nucleotides: TGTGCCAGCAGTCCCTCTGTGACCTTGATGCCCCAGCATTTT.

The V gene is TRBV28, the J gene TRBJ2-1; 8 nucleotides line up with TRBD1. J lost 8 bases, V lost 2 bases, and 20 bases had no gene match. Germline V gene sequence: CDR1 MDHEN, CDR2 SYDVKM. The CDR3 is 19 amino acids. The CDR3 sequence: CASSLEETGDRTRQHEQFF. The CDR3 nucleotides are TGTGCCAGCAGTTTAGAGGAGACAGGGGACAGGACCCGGCAACATGAGCAGTTCTTC. Drawing the rest from reference TRBV28 and TRBJ2-1, the complete variable domain is DVKVTQSSRYLVKRTGEKVFLECVQDMDHENMFWYRQDPGLGLRLIYFSYDVKMKEKGDIPEGYSVSREKKERFSLILESASTNQTSMYLCASSLEETGDRTRQHEQFFGPGTRLTVL.

The chain is built from TRBV30 and TRBJ1-1; D remains unclear. Germline V gene sequence: CDR1 GTSNPN, CDR2 SVGIG (reference sequence). Trimming shortened V by 1 base and J by 0 bases, and 15 bases separated the two germline ends. The CDR3 covers 16 residues. The CDR3 nucleotides are TGTGCCTGGAGTGAGGTGGCGGCGTTTCTGAACACTGAAGCTTTCTTT. It specifies CAWSEVAAFLNTEAFF.

The chain employs TRBV4-1 and TRBJ2-7; a weak D match, TRBD1 (5 bases). This CDR3 spans 13 amino acids. The V end lost 3 bases, the J end lost 2 bases, and 8 bases lay between the germline ends. CDR1 and CDR2 from the germline V gene are MGHRA and YSYEKL. Here the CDR3 DNA reads TGCGCCAGCAGCCAGACAGCTACCTACGAGCAGTACTTC. Translating it yields CASSQTATYEQYF.

This chain links TRBV4-3 with TRBJ2-3; D is uncertain. Germline CDR1 LGHNA, CDR2 YSLEER. Between the trimmed V and J ends, which lost 0 bases and 2 bases, there was a span of 6 bases. The CDR3 loop spans 14 amino acids. The CDR3 reads CASSQELPTDTQYF. In DNA, the CDR3 is TGCGCCAGCAGCCAAGAGCTTCCCACAGATACGCAGTATTTT.

This chain connects TRBV11-2 to TRBJ1-3; D unresolved. The CDR3 has 15 residues. The V end lost 1 base, the J end lost 0 bases, and 7 bases lay between the germline ends. Germline CDR1 and CDR2: SGHAT and FQNNGV. The CDR3 region is CASSLAGDSGNTIYF. Written as DNA, the CDR3 is TGTGCCAGCAGCTTAGCAGGAGACTCTGGAAACACCATATATTTT.

The chain uses TRBV30 and TRBJ2-7; no clear D. Trimming took off 1 base at V and 3 bases at J, with 4 bases between the two ends. The CDR3 contains 11 residues. The germline CDR1 and CDR2 sequences are GTSNPN and SVGIG (reference sequence). CDR3 protein: CAWSEGYEQYF. CDR3 nucleotides: TGTGCCTGGAGTGAGGGCTACGAGCAGTACTTC.

The J gene is TRBJ2-3, the V gene TRBV30; a possible D gene is TRBD2 (5 bases). Germline values: CDR1 GTSNPN, CDR2 SVGIG (reference sequence). This CDR3 is built from 13 residues. V shed 3 bases and J shed 1 base, with 8 bases lying between them. The CDR3 loop reads CAWREAGTDTQYF. CDR3 nucleotides: TGTGCCTGGAGGGAGGCGGGCACAGATACGCAGTATTTT.

The rearrangement joins TRBV28 to TRBJ1-5; the D is unclear. V lost 7 bases, J lost 0 bases, and 19 bases lay in between. There are 17 residues in the CDR3. Germline lookup yields CDR1 MDHEN and CDR2 SYDVKM. CDR3 in DNA: TGTGCCAGCACCATTAAGACGGAAACCTATAGCAATCAGCCCCAGCATTTT. It yields the protein CASTIKTETYSNQPQHF.

This chain connects TRBV30 to TRBJ2-7; tentative D call: TRBD2 (6 bases). Trimming shortened V by 0 bases and J by 2 bases, and 8 bases separated the two germline ends. Germline V lookup: CDR1 GTSNPN, CDR2 SVGIG (reference sequence). The CDR3 is made up of 13 amino acids. This CDR3 reads CAWSVGGTYEQYF. In nucleotides, the CDR3 is TGTGCCTGGAGTGTGGGGGGAACCTACGAGCAGTACTTC.

The chain couples TRBV13 to TRBJ1-2; no firm D call. Looked up from germline, CDR1 is PRHDT and CDR2 is FYEKMQ (reference sequence). CDR3 size: 12 residues. Trimming removed 2 bases from V and 7 bases from J, with 8 bases in between. CDR3 sequence: CASSLYGFGYTF. In DNA, the CDR3 is TGTGCCAGCAGCTTATATGGGTTTGGCTACACCTTC.

For the CDR3, the DNA is TGTGCCAGCACCGTCGACCCTTCCGGCTACACCTTC. This translates into CASTVDPSGYTF. The chain couples TRBV6-6 to TRBJ1-2; D unresolved. The germline V gene encodes CDR1 MNHNY and CDR2 SVGAGI (reference sequence). Trimming shortened V by 7 bases and J by 8 bases, and 14 bases separated the two germline ends. The CDR3 spans 12 residues.

The rearrangement uses TRBV9 and TRBJ2-5; D might be TRBD2 (6 bases). V lost 0 bases to trimming and J lost 7 bases, with 10 bases between them. The CDR3 length is 13 residues. From germline, CDR1 is SGDLS and CDR2 YYNGEE. CDR3 DNA: TGTGCCAGCAGCGTAGCGCCCGGGGGGACCCAGTACTTC. Encoded protein: CASSVAPGGTQYF. Based on the CDR3 plus reference TRBV9 and TRBJ2-5, the full variable domain is DSGVTQTPKHLITATGQRVTLRCSPRSGDLSVYWYQQSLDQGLQFLIQYYNGEERAKGNILERFSAQQFPDLHSELNLSSLELGDSALYFCASSVAPGGTQYFGPGTRLLVL.

The V gene is TRBV11-3, the J gene TRBJ2-3; 9 bases map to TRBD2. The length of the CDR3 is 16 residues. Germline loops: CDR1 SGHNT, CDR2 YENEEA. The V segment lost 7 bases and the J segment 3 bases; nucleotides outside the gene matches: 11. CDR3 bases: TGTGCCAGCACCCCGAATAGCGGGAGAAGGACAGATACGCAGTATTTT. The encoded protein is CASTPNSGRRTDTQYF.

As DNA, the CDR3 is TGTGCCAGCCGCCCCGGTGGAGGGCTCGGCTACACCTTC. Translating gives CASRPGGGLGYTF. The chain is built from TRBV9 and TRBJ1-2; D gene unclear. V dropped 7 bases and J dropped 8 bases, with 18 bases sitting between them. This CDR3 is 13 amino acids long. Germline V gene sequence: CDR1 SGDLS, CDR2 YYNGEE.

The genes are TRBV10-2 and TRBJ2-7; no firm D call. CDR1 is WSHSY, CDR2 SAAADI, per germline. This CDR3 region has 11 residues. DNA of the CDR3: TGCGCCAGCAGTAAGTCGTACGAGCAGTACGTC. Translating gives CASSKSYEQYV.

This rearrangement joins TRBV27 to TRBJ2-2, with unresolved D. CDR3 length equals 13 residues. The ends were cut back, 1 base at V and 5 bases at J, with 5 bases in the middle. Germline V gene data show CDR1 as MNHEY and CDR2 as SMNVEV (reference sequence). CDR3 in amino acids: CASSLFRTGELFF. CDR3 DNA sequence: TGTGCCAGCAGTTTATTCAGGACCGGGGAGCTGTTTTTT.